This T cell receptor (beta chain) was sequenced in a study of T-cell memory formation after mild COVID-19. A remark on this clonotype: Its antigen is undetermined.

The study, taken as a whole, reports: Pre-infection memory carried some responding clones, suggesting that cross-reactive memory joined. Balance between CD4 and CD8 was seen in clones contracting day 15 to 85, and a CD4+ lean was seen in later expanders.

TCRdb analysed the 5' RACE reads with MiXCR anew, one entry per CDR3 protein. The sample contains 470,000 or so distinct CDR3 sequences, about 20% of which appear only once. The source is an adult woman who had mild COVID-19 (a few samples of this study predate the infection). Cell type and time point are not known. The sequenced material came from PBMCs or a T cell subset sorted from them (not recorded which).

In nucleotides, the CDR3 is TGTGCCAGCAGCCGAGGGGGAGAGATCGGCTACACCTTC. Translating gives CASSRGGEIGYTF. The chain is built from TRBV7-2 and TRBJ1-2; D is possibly TRBD1 (6 bases). Germline V gene data show CDR1 as SGHTA and CDR2 as FQGNSA. V lost 5 bases to trimming and J lost 8 bases, with 15 bases between them. This CDR3 has 13 amino acids. The full variable domain, its missing parts supplied by reference TRBV7-2 and TRBJ1-2, is GAGVSQSPSNKVTEKGKDVELRCDPISGHTALYWYRQSLGQGLEFLIYFQGNSAPDKSGLPSDRFSAERTGGSVSTLTIQRTQQEDSAVYLCASSRGGEIGYTFGSGTRLTVV.